The next 23 T cell receptor beta chains were all read from a single sample in a study of T cell responses to AZD1222 COVID-19 vaccine. Sequencing was performed with immunoSEQ multiplex PCR; in TCRdb, only in-frame clones are kept and a portion is missing. The sample yields fewer than 200,000 clones, around 88% seen once. This sample comprised peripheral blood, obtained 28 days after the second AZD1222 dose. The receptors here all came from an adult who received the AZD1222 COVID-19 vaccine.

This chain uses TRBV6-5 with TRBJ1-1; TRBD1 is a possible D gene (5 bases). Trimming removed 6 bases from V and 0 bases from J, with 14 bases in between. Germline V gene lookup returns CDR1 MNHEY and CDR2 SVGAGI. This CDR3 region has 15 residues. CDR3 DNA sequence: TGTGCCAGCAGGCCCCTCAGGGACGTGAACACTGAAGCTTTCTTT. As protein: CASRPLRDVNTEAFF.

A single count supports this clone. V gene TRBV5-1 combines with J gene TRBJ2-7; weak D call: TRBD1 (5 bases). The germline gives CDR1 SGHRS, CDR2 YFSETQ. V lost 2 bases to trimming and J lost 1 base, with 10 bases between them. This CDR3 is built from 14 residues. The CDR3 DNA sequence: TGCGCCAGCAGCTTTTTGACAGATTCCTACGAGCAGTACTTC. Translation gives CASSFLTDSYEQYF.

The chain is built from TRBV6-5 and TRBJ1-1; D unclear. The CDR3 contains 12 residues. V shed 2 bases and J shed 8 bases, with 9 bases lying between them. The germline V gene has CDR1 MNHEY and CDR2 SVGAGI. The CDR3 region is CASSYEGREAFF. The CDR3 nucleotides read TGTGCCAGCAGTTACGAGGGTCGCGAAGCTTTCTTT.

The chain is built from TRBV27 and TRBJ2-7; 7 bases match TRBD2. V lost 5 bases to trimming and J lost 2 bases; unmatched junction nucleotides: 9. Germline loops: CDR1 MNHEY, CDR2 SMNVEV (reference sequence). The length of the CDR3 is 15 residues. The CDR3 region has the DNA TGTGCCAGCAGTCTAAGCGGGGACCCGGCCTACGAGCAGTACTTC. It translates to CASSLSGDPAYEQYF.

Written as DNA, the CDR3 is TGTGCCAGCCGTCCGGGGGTTGAGACTGAAGCTTTCTTT. This encodes CASRPGVETEAFF. The chain employs TRBV27 and TRBJ1-1, with D tentatively TRBD1 (5 bases). The CDR3 totals 13 residues. V was cut by 8 bases and J by 5 bases, with 15 bases left in between. Germline V gene lookup returns CDR1 MNHEY and CDR2 SMNVEV (reference sequence).

This clone was detected once. J is TRBJ1-5 and V is TRBV4-1; 7 bases are shared with TRBD1. Looked up from germline, CDR1 is MGHRA and CDR2 is YSYEKL. V was pared by 2 bases and J by 0 bases, with 13 bases of the junction left unmatched. There are 19 residues in the CDR3. The CDR3 nucleotides are TGCGCCAGCAGCCAAAGGCAGGGACAGATAGGGTATAGCAATCAGCCCCAGCATTTT. The encoded protein is CASSQRQGQIGYSNQPQHF.

A few counts support this clone. The gene calls are TRBV2 and TRBJ1-1; the match to TRBD1 covers 9 bases. Trimming at V came to 5 bases and at J to 5 bases, leaving 15 bases not matched to a gene. This CDR3 is 17 amino acids long. CDR1 and CDR2 from the germline V gene are SNHLY and FYNNEI. The CDR3 region is CASSYTPTGGAGTEAFF. CDR3 nucleotide sequence: TGTGCCAGCAGTTATACACCTACAGGGGGCGCGGGTACTGAAGCTTTCTTT.

The J gene is TRBJ2-1, the V gene TRBV5-4, with D uncertain. Germline CDR1 SGHNT, CDR2 YYREEE (reference sequence). There are 13 residues in the CDR3. The germline V and J ends were trimmed by 0 bases and 10 bases, with 11 bases remaining between them. CDR3 nucleotide sequence: TGTGCCAGCAGCTTGGACGGATACGTGGAGCAGTTCTTC. Encoded protein: CASSLDGYVEQFF. The complete variable domain, with remaining parts taken from reference TRBV5-4 and TRBJ2-1, reads ETGVTQSPTHLIKTRGQQVTLRCSSQSGHNTVSWYQQALGQGPQFIFQYYREEENGRGNFPPRFSGLQFPNYSSELNVNALELDDSALYLCASSLDGYVEQFFGPGTRLTVL.

This sequence joins TRBV6-2 or TRBV6-3 and TRBJ2-7; D is possibly TRBD1 (6 bases). This CDR3 is built from 14 residues. V dropped 6 bases and J dropped 6 bases, with 18 bases sitting between them. Germline lookup yields CDR1 MNHEY and CDR2 SVGEGT. The CDR3 spells CASSWTVGVFEQYF. The CDR3 nucleotides read TGTGCCAGCAGCTGGACAGTCGGGGTCTTCGAGCAGTACTTC.

Comments on this clone: The germline gene is not matched at one end of the junction; a read error may be the cause. The chain couples TRBV2 to TRBJ1-2; 8 positions agree with TRBD1. Germline CDR1 is SNHLY and CDR2 is FYNNEI. This CDR3 spans 16 amino acids. The CDR3 spells CASREVTPGGSYGYTF. For the CDR3, the DNA is TGTGCCAGCAGGGAAGTGACCCCAGGGGGCTCCTATGGCTACACCTTC.

V and J are TRBV7-8 and TRBJ2-7; TRBD1 aligns across 8 bases. Germline trimming cut 5 bases from V and 0 bases from J; bases unmatched to any gene: 9. The CDR3 is 16 residues long. The V gene's germline CDR1 is SGHVS and CDR2 FQNEAQ. The CDR3 region has the DNA TGTGCCAGCAGCCCGACCTGGGACAGGTCCTCCTACGAGCAGTACTTC. Its translation: CASSPTWDRSSYEQYF.

The rearrangement joins TRBV18 to TRBJ2-5, with D unresolved. Germline CDR1 and CDR2: KGHSH and LQKENI. This CDR3 region has 11 residues. Trimming pared 4 bases from V and 3 bases from J, leaving 3 bases between. CDR3 DNA: TGTGCCAGCTCACTCGAAGAGACCCAGTACTTC. It encodes CASSLEETQYF.

The chain joins TRBV19 to TRBJ1-1; the D is unclear. This CDR3 region has 13 residues. Germline V gene data show CDR1 as LNHDA and CDR2 as SQIVND (reference sequence). V gave up 3 bases and J gave up 4 bases, with 9 bases separating them. The CDR3 coding sequence is TGTGCCAGTAGTATTCGGGTCGGCACTGAAGCTTTCTTT. Its translation: CASSIRVGTEAFF.

The V call is TRBV9, the J call TRBJ2-3, with a weak D call TRBD2 (6 bases). Germline CDR1 reads SGDLS; CDR2 reads YYNGEE. The V gene lost 3 bases and the J gene lost 0 bases, with 20 bases spanning the gap. The CDR3 consists of 18 residues. This chain's CDR3 is CASSATDGGTLSTDTQYF. DNA for the CDR3: TGTGCCAGCAGCGCAACCGACGGGGGTACCCTCAGCACAGATACGCAGTATTTT. Full variable domain (remainder filled in from reference TRBV9 and TRBJ2-3): DSGVTQTPKHLITATGQRVTLRCSPRSGDLSVYWYQQSLDQGLQFLIQYYNGEERAKGNILERFSAQQFPDLHSELNLSSLELGDSALYFCASSATDGGTLSTDTQYFGPGTRLTVL.

The chain recombines TRBV6-1 with TRBJ1-5; no clear D gene. Trimming pared 2 bases from V and 7 bases from J, leaving 12 bases between. This CDR3 has 14 amino acids. Germline V gene lookup returns CDR1 MNHNS and CDR2 SASEGT. The CDR3 reads CASSEYGVGQPQHF. Written as DNA, the CDR3 is TGTGCCAGCAGTGAATATGGGGTCGGGCAGCCCCAGCATTTT.

V is TRBV7-2 and J is TRBJ2-7, with D unresolved. From germline, CDR1 is SGHTA and CDR2 FQGNSA. The CDR3 covers 15 residues. V was cut by 5 bases and J by 4 bases, with 18 bases left in between. The CDR3 coding sequence is TGTGCCAGCAGCGCGTACATAGATCCAAAATACGAGCAGTACTTC. Protein product: CASSAYIDPKYEQYF.

V is TRBV19 and J is TRBJ1-1; the D is unclear. The CDR3 has 14 residues. Trimming took 0 bases from V and 2 from J, leaving 7 bases between them. Germline loops: CDR1 LNHDA, CDR2 SQIVND (reference sequence). CDR3 sequence reads: CASSIEGINTEAFF. CDR3 DNA sequence: TGTGCCAGTAGTATAGAAGGGATAAACACTGAAGCTTTCTTT.

This rearrangement joins TRBV19 to TRBJ2-3, with 9 bases fitting TRBD2. V lost 5 bases, J lost 6 bases, and 9 bases stayed unmatched. The CDR3 extends over 15 amino acids. The germline V gene has CDR1 LNHDA and CDR2 SQIVND (reference sequence). In DNA, the CDR3 is TGTGCCAGTAGTCCCGGGGGACTAGCAGGGGATACGCAGTATTTT. It encodes CASSPGGLAGDTQYF.

In its sample, this clone was seen a few times. V usage is TRBV19 and J usage is TRBJ2-7; maybe TRBD2 (6 bases). Trimming shortened V by 1 base and J by 5 bases, and 15 bases separated the two germline ends. Germline V gene sequence: CDR1 LNHDA, CDR2 SQIVND (reference sequence). This CDR3 has 15 amino acids. The CDR3 reads CASSIAVLAKNEQYF. CDR3 DNA sequence: TGTGCCAGTAGTATAGCGGTCCTAGCGAAGAACGAGCAGTACTTC.

This sequence joins TRBV15 and TRBJ2-1, with no clear D. This CDR3 spans 15 amino acids. Germline V gene sequence: CDR1 LNHNV, CDR2 YYDKDF (reference sequence). Trimming left V 0 bases short and J 5 bases short, with 11 bases between. CDR3 region: CATSRDRAGNNEQFF. CDR3 coding DNA: TGTGCCACCAGCAGAGATCGAGCAGGAAACAATGAGCAGTTCTTC.

The chain is built from TRBV4-3 and TRBJ2-6; unclear D gene. Germline loops: CDR1 LGHNA, CDR2 YSLEER. CDR3 size: 15 residues. Trimming cost V 2 bases and J 0 bases, with 5 bases left between them. CDR3 sequence (DNA): TGCGCCAGCAGCCAACAAGTCTCTGGGGCCAACGTCCTGACTTTC. Translating it yields CASSQQVSGANVLTF.

Here the CDR3 reads CASNSRGARGYTF. The CDR3 nucleotides read TGTGCCAGCAACTCTCGGGGAGCGCGGGGCTACACCTTC. The chain couples TRBV5-4 to TRBJ1-2; D is uncertain. V was shortened by 6 bases and J by 8 bases, with 17 bases between the two germline ends. The CDR3 has 13 residues. Germline V gene sequence: CDR1 SGHNT, CDR2 YYREEE (reference sequence).

This clone appeared a single time. The chain is built from TRBV4-2 and TRBJ2-3; 10 bases agree with TRBD2. Germline values: CDR1 LGHNA, CDR2 YNFKEQ. The J segment lost 3 bases and the V segment lost 3 bases, leaving 9 bases of the junction unmatched. There are 17 residues in the CDR3. The CDR3 nucleotides are TGTGCCAGCAGCCAGGCGCCACTAGCGGGGACTACAGATACGCAGTATTTT. Protein product: CASSQAPLAGTTDTQYF.